This T cell receptor (beta chain) was profiled in a study of CD8+ T cells in alopecia areata. Study outcomes and limitations: Among patients, TCR sharing was less clear than in mice, a difference possibly due in part to HLA diversity in the patient population.

Of note for this clone: The antigen is not known. At one of its ends the junction is not consistent with the germline gene, which may arise from a read error.

Treatment here: oral pan-JAK inhibitor, 5-10 mg twice daily. PBMCs served as the source from which CD4+ and CD8+ T cells were sorted. This CDR3 has 10 residues. Per germline, CDR1 SEHNR and CDR2 FQNEAQ (reference sequence). Isolated RNA was reverse transcribed into cDNA used as the sequencing template. Measured with immunoSEQ multiplex PCR; TCRdb has only the in-frame clones, and not every one. The profile shows more than 130,000 clones, roughly 82% of them singletons. The sequencing here drew on CD8+ T cells sorted from blood, taken at week 4, from a patient treated with tofacitinib. The rearrangement joins TRBV7-9 to TRBJ2-7; D might be TRBD2 (5 bases). This sequence was found in a human donor with alopecia areata. CDR3: CASSRGQVPF. Written as DNA, the CDR3 is TGTGCCAGCAGCCGAGGGCAGGTCCCCTTC. Full variable domain (rest looked up from reference TRBV7-9 and TRBJ2-7): DTGVSQNPRHKITKRGQNVTFRCDPISEHNRLYWYRQTLGQGPEFLTYFQNEAQLEKSRLLSDRFSAERPKGSFSTLEIQRTEQGDSAMYLCASSRGQVPFGPGTRLTVT.